The rows below give T cell receptor beta chains drawn from one sample of a study of blood T cell repertoires in COVID-19. Repertoires were generated with immunoSEQ multiplex PCR, while TCRdb's copy carries only in-frame clones and drops some. There are 500,000 or so clones in the sample; roughly 87% occur only once, and roughly 0.7% lies in the top ten. The specimen sequenced was PBMCs or T cells enriched from blood (not recorded which). The receptors come from a woman younger than 30 who had recovered from COVID-19. Both conserved end residues are part of each CDR3. The D gene is left open where the match is weak. Clone size is shown for a subset of rows, as once, few, many or a class of expanded clone.

NA,TRBV6-5,TRBJ2-7,TRBD1,CASSALQGPLWQYF,TGTGCCAGCAGCGCCTTACAGGGGCCCCTATGGCAGTACTTC
NA,TRBV19,TRBJ2-7,NA,CASSSGSLSYEQYF,TGTGCCAGTAGTTCAGGGTCCCTCTCCTACGAGCAGTACTTC
NA,TRBV28,TRBJ1-1,NA,CASSFGGSKTEAFF,TGTGCCAGCAGTTTCGGGGGATCCAAGACTGAAGCTTTCTTT
NA,TRBV6-6,TRBJ1-1,NA,CASSFRVITEAFF,TGTGCCAGCAGCTTCCGGGTCATCACTGAAGCTTTCTTT
NA,TRBV25-1,TRBJ2-7,TRBD1,CASSDSRQGSPYEQYF,TGTGCCAGCAGTGATTCCCGACAGGGTAGTCCCTACGAGCAGTACTTC
NA,TRBV7-3,TRBJ2-3,NA,CASSLSGTSTDTQYF,TGTGCCAGCAGCTTATCGGGGACTAGCACAGATACGCAGTATTTT
NA,TRBV9,TRBJ1-5,TRBD1,CASSVGTGGSNQPQHF,TGTGCCAGCAGCGTAGGGACAGGAGGTTCTAATCAGCCCCAGCATTTT
NA,TRBV5-6,TRBJ1-3,TRBD1,CASSWDRGKGNTIYF,TGTGCCAGCAGCTGGGACAGGGGGAAGGGAAACACCATATATTTT
NA,TRBV28,TRBJ2-5,NA,CASSFPDTRETQYF,TGTGCCAGCAGTTTCCCCGACACCCGCGAGACCCAGTACTTC
NA,TRBV5-1,TRBJ1-2,TRBD1,CASSLGQGAYTPYGYTF,TGCGCCAGCAGCTTGGGACAGGGCGCGTATACCCCCTATGGCTACACCTTC
NA,TRBV30,TRBJ2-7,TRBD2,CAWSVHSGGAYEQYF,TGTGCCTGGAGTGTACACAGCGGGGGGGCCTACGAGCAGTACTTC
few,TRBV27,TRBJ1-2,NA,CASSLYRDTSFYGYTF,TGTGCCAGCAGTTTATATCGGGACACTTCGTTCTATGGCTACACCTTC
NA,TRBV21-1,TRBJ1-5,NA,CASIPPVGGGNQPQHF,NA
NA,TRBV12-3/TRBV12-4,TRBJ1-5,NA,CASRGRGDQPQHF,TGTGCCAGCAGGGGGCGGGGCGATCAGCCCCAGCATTTT
NA,TRBV6-5,TRBJ1-2,NA,CASSYGAGDGYTF,TGTGCCAGCAGTTACGGGGCAGGAGATGGCTACACCTTC
few,TRBV3-1/TRBV3-2,TRBJ1-4,TRBD1,CASSLRDRVANEKLFF,TGTGCCAGCAGCCTTCGGGACAGGGTAGCTAATGAAAAACTGTTTTTT
NA,TRBV2,TRBJ2-5,NA,CASSVRETQYF,TGTGCCAGCAGTGTGAGAGAGACCCAGTACTTC
NA,TRBV12-3/TRBV12-4,TRBJ2-5,NA,CASRPADEETQYF,TGTGCCAGCAGGCCTGCGGATGAGGAGACCCAGTACTTC
NA,TRBV5-1,TRBJ1-5,NA,CASSPGGSSHQPQHF,TGCGCCAGCAGCCCCGGTGGGAGCAGTCATCAGCCCCAGCATTTT
once,TRBV18,TRBJ2-1,TRBD2,CASTGGGQYNEQFF,TGTGCCTCTACCGGGGGGGGACAATACAATGAGCAGTTCTTC
NA,TRBV6-6,TRBJ2-3,TRBD2,CASSYGSPSGPPF,TGTGCCAGCAGTTACGGTTCCCCTAGCGGCCCCCCCTTT
once,TRBV18,TRBJ2-7,NA,CASSRTGSVSYEQYF,TGTGCCAGCTCCCGCACTGGTTCCGTCTCCTACGAGCAGTACTTC
NA,TRBV15,TRBJ1-2,TRBD1,CATTPTGSNLNYGYTF,TGTGCCACCACCCCGACAGGGTCCAATCTTAACTATGGCTACACCTTC
NA,TRBV6-6,TRBJ1-3,TRBD1,CASSWAGGKGNTIYF,TGTGCCAGCAGCTGGGCAGGGGGGAAGGGAAACACCATATATTTT
NA,TRBV28,TRBJ1-1,TRBD1,CASSPYGTGYLNTEAFF,TGTGCCAGCAGTCCCTACGGGACAGGGTACCTGAACACTGAAGCTTTCTTT
NA,TRBV6-5,TRBJ1-1,NA,CASSSGGNTEAFF,TGTGCCAGCAGTTCCGGAGGGAACACTGAAGCTTTCTTT
NA,TRBV6-5,TRBJ1-4,NA,CASSPDSFNEKLFF,TGTGCCAGCAGTCCGGACAGCTTCAATGAAAAACTGTTTTTT
once,TRBV30,TRBJ2-2,TRBD2,CARLAGGRETGELFF,TGTGCCCGTCTAGCGGGGGGGCGCGAGACCGGGGAGCTGTTTTTT
NA,TRBV10-3,TRBJ1-1,NA,CALAADKNTEAFF,TGTGCCCTCGCGGCGGACAAGAACACTGAAGCTTTCTTT
once,TRBV12-3/TRBV12-4,TRBJ2-5,NA,CASSVQETQYF,TGTGCCAGCAGTGTCCAGGAGACCCAGTACTTC
NA,TRBV12-3/TRBV12-4,TRBJ2-2,NA,CASSFLTGELFF,TGTGCCAGCAGTTTTCTCACCGGGGAGCTGTTTTTT
NA,TRBV6-5,TRBJ1-4,NA,CASARANEKLFF,TGTGCCAGCGCTCGAGCTAATGAAAAACTGTTTTTT
once,TRBV30,TRBJ1-5,NA,CAWSVPGDGQPQHF,TGTGCCTGGAGTGTACCAGGGGATGGGCAGCCCCAGCATTTT
once,TRBV5-1,TRBJ1-3,TRBD1,CASSPGTGGRNTIYF,TGCGCCAGCAGCCCGGGGACAGGGGGCAGAAACACCATATATTTT
NA,TRBV5-1,TRBJ2-1,NA,CASSFGQPEQFF,TGCGCCAGCAGCTTCGGACAGCCTGAGCAGTTCTTC
NA,TRBV6-5,TRBJ2-7,TRBD1,CASSRTGGEDEQYF,TGTGCCAGCAGCCGAACAGGGGGCGAGGACGAGCAGTACTTC
few,TRBV12-3/TRBV12-4,TRBJ2-2,NA,CASSLNTGELFF,TGTGCCAGCAGCCTAAACACCGGGGAGCTGTTTTTT
NA,TRBV19,TRBJ2-5,NA,CASSMGQGETQYF,TGTGCCAGTAGTATGGGACAAGGGGAGACCCAGTACTTC
NA,TRBV5-4,TRBJ1-6,NA,CASSLGRGPESPLHF,TGTGCCAGCAGCTTAGGTAGGGGTCCAGAATCACCCCTCCACTTT
NA,TRBV5-1,TRBJ1-1,NA,CASSPPGLNTEAFF,TGCGCCAGCAGTCCGCCGGGTCTCAACACTGAAGCTTTCTTT